This T cell receptor beta chain was captured in a study of early T cells in non-severe SARS-CoV-2 infection. Study-level information: Whole-blood bulk RNA, unsorted, was sequenced, and chains were unpaired.

This clonotype was seen a few times. Attachment of unique molecular identifiers to individual cDNA molecules was performed. In TCRdb, the 5' RACE reads were re-called with MiXCR into one record per CDR3 protein. The data hold approximately 40,000 distinct CDR3 sequences, with about a tenth observed a single time. CDR1 and CDR2 (germline): ENHRY, SYGVKD. The CDR3 totals 15 residues. Trimming removed 5 bases at V and 0 bases at J, with 14 bases between. This receptor was taken from an adult who was a healthcare worker with PCR-confirmed SARS-CoV-2 infection or an uninfected control (not recorded which). The chain joins TRBV10-3 to TRBJ2-7; tentatively, D is TRBD1 (6 bases). The sequenced sample was whole blood. The CDR3 DNA is TGTGCCATCAGTCACCGACAGGTGAACTCCTACGAGCAGTACTTC. The encoded protein is CAISHRQVNSYEQYF.